The present T cell receptor (beta chain) was sequenced within a study of neoadjuvant nivolumab and ipilimumab in lung cancer. The table lists this clone with a count of one. As yet, its antigen is unknown. Using immunoSEQ multiplex PCR, the repertoire was profiled, and TCRdb retains in-frame clones only, with some absent. The sample has over 25,000 clones, approximately 80% seen once; the top ten hold roughly 18%. Whole-study results and caveats: From pretherapy to surgery, tumor richness and clonality rose with dual therapy. TCR richness and clonality were higher in tumors than adjacent uninvolved lung.

Germline CDR1 SGHAT, CDR2 FQNNGV. Trimming shortened V by 3 bases and J by 0 bases, and 6 bases separated the two germline ends. There are 14 residues in the CDR3. The rearrangement joins TRBV11-2 to TRBJ1-3; D unclear. The input for sequencing was tumor tissue, taken after neoadjuvant nivolumab, alone or with ipilimumab, at or shortly before surgery. This TCR came from an adult with non-small cell lung cancer. The CDR3 coding sequence is TGTGCCAGCAGCTTCGGCTTCTCTGGAAACACCATATATTTT. It encodes CASSFGFSGNTIYF. The complete variable domain, with remaining parts taken from reference TRBV11-2 and TRBJ1-3, reads EAGVAQSPRYKIIEKRQSVAFWCNPISGHATLYWYQQILGQGPKLLIQFQNNGVVDDSQLPKDRFSAERLKGVDSTLKIQPAKLEDSAVYLCASSFGFSGNTIYFGEGSWLTVV.